The source of this TCR beta chain is a study of control samples from healthy donors and cancer patients. Some clones are missing from TCRdb's copy, which holds only in-frame ones; the method was immunoSEQ multiplex PCR. The sample holds around 170,000 clones, around 90% seen once. The length of the CDR3 is 13 residues. V lost 5 bases and J 3 bases, leaving 12 bases between the germline ends. Germline values: CDR1 SGHNT, CDR2 YYREEE (reference sequence). This chain joins TRBV5-4 and TRBJ2-7, with a weak D call TRBD1 (6 bases). Sample: blood. The receptor was isolated from a woman in her thirties in good health. The CDR3 bases are TGTGCCAGCAGTGGGCAGGGGAACTACGAGCAGTACGTC. Amino acid sequence: CASSGQGNYEQYV.